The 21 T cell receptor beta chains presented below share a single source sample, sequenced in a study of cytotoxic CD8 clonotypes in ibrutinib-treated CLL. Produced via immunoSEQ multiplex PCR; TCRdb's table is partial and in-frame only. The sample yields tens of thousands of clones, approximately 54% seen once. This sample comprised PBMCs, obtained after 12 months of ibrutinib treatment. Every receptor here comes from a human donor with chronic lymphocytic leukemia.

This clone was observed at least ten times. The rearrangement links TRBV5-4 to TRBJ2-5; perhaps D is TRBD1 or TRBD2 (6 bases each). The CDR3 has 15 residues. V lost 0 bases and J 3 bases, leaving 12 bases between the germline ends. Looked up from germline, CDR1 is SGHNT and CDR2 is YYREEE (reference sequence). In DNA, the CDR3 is TGTGCCAGCAGCTTGGATCGGGGGCCCAAAGAGACCCAGTACTTC. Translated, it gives CASSLDRGPKETQYF.

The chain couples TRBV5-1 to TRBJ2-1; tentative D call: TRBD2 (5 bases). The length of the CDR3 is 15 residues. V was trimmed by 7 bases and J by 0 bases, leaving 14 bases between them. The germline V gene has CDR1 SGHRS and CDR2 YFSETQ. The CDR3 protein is CASGTGMSSYNEQFF. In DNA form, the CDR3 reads TGCGCCAGCGGAACGGGGATGAGCTCCTACAATGAGCAGTTCTTC.

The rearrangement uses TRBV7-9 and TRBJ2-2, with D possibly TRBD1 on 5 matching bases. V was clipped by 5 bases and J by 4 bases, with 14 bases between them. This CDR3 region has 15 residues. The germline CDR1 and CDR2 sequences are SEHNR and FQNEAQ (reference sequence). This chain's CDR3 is CASSQDLRGTGELFF. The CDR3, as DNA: TGTGCCAGCAGCCAAGATTTAAGGGGCACCGGGGAGCTGTTTTTT. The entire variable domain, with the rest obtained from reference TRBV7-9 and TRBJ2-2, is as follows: DTGVSQNPRHKITKRGQNVTFRCDPISEHNRLYWYRQTLGQGPEFLTYFQNEAQLEKSRLLSDRFSAERPKGSFSTLEIQRTEQGDSAMYLCASSQDLRGTGELFFGEGSRLTVL.

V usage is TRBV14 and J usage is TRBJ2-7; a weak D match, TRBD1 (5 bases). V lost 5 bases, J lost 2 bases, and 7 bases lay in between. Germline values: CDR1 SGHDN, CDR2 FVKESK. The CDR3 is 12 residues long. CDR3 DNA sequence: TGTGCCAGCAGCGGCAGGGCCTACGAGCAGTACTTC. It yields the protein CASSGRAYEQYF. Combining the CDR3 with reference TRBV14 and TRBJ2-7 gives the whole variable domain EAGVTQFPSHSVIEKGQTVTLRCDPISGHDNLYWYRRVMGKEIKFLLHFVKESKQDESGMPNNRFLAERTGGTYSTLKVQPAELEDSGVYFCASSGRAYEQYFGPGTRLTVT.

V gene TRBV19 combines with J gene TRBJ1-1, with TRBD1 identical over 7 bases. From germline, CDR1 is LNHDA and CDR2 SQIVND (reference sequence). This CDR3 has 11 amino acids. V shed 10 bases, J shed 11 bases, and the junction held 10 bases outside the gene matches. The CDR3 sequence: CANKQGMRAFF. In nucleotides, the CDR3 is TGTGCCAATAAACAGGGGATGAGGGCTTTCTTT.

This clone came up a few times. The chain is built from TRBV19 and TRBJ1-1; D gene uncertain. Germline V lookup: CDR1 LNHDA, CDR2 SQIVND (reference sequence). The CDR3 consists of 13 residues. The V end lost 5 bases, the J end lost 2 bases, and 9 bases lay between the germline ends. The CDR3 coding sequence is TGTGCCAGTAGTCTGGCGGGCAACACTGAAGCTTTCTTT. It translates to CASSLAGNTEAFF.

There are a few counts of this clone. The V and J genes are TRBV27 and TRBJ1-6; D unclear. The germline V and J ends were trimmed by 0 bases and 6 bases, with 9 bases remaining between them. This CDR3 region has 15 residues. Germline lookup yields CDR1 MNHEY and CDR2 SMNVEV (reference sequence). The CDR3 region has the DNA TGTGCCAGCAGTTTATCGTGGACGGTTAATTCACCCCTCCACTTT. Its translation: CASSLSWTVNSPLHF.

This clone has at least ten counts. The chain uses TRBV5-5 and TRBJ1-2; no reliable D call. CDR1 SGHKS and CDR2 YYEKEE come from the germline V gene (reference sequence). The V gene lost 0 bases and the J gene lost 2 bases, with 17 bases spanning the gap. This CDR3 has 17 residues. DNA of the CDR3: TGTGCCAGCAGCTTGGTGGGCATACCCCTGAAGAACTATGGCTACACCTTC. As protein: CASSLVGIPLKNYGYTF.

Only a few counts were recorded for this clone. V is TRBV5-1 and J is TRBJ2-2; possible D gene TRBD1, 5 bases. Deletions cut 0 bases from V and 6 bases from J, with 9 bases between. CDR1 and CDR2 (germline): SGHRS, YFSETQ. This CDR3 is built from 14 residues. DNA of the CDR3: TGCGCCAGCAGCTTGGGGGGCAGTCCCGGGGAGCTGTTTTTT. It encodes CASSLGGSPGELFF.

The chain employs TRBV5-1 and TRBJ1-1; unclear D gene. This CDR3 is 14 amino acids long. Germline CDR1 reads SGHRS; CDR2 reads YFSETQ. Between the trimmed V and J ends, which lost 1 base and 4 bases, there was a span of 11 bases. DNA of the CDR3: TGCGCCAGCAGCTTGAGAGGTGAGCGCACTGAAGCTTTCTTT. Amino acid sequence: CASSLRGERTEAFF.

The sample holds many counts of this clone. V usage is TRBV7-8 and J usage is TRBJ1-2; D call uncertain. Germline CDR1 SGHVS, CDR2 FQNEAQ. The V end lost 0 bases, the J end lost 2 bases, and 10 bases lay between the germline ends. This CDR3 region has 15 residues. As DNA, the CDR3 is TGTGCCAGCAGCTTAGCCCACAGAGCCAACTATGGCTACACCTTC. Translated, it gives CASSLAHRANYGYTF.

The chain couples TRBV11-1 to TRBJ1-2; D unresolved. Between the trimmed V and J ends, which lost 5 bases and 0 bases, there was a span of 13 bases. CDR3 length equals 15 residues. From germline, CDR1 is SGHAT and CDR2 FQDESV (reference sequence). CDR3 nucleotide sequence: TGTGCCAGCAGCCCCCGTTCTTTAACTAACTATGGCTACACCTTC. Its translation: CASSPRSLTNYGYTF.

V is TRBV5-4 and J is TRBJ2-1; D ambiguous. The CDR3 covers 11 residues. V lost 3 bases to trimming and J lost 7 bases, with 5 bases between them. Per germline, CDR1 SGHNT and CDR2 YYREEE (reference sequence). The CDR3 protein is CASSWGNEQFF. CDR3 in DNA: TGTGCCAGCAGCTGGGGTAATGAGCAGTTCTTC.

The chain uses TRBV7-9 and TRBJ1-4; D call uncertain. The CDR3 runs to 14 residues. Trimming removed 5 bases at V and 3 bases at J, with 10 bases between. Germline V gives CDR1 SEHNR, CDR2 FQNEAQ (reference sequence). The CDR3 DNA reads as TGTGCCAGCAGCCATCCGATGGCTAATGAAAAACTGTTTTTT. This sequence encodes CASSHPMANEKLFF.

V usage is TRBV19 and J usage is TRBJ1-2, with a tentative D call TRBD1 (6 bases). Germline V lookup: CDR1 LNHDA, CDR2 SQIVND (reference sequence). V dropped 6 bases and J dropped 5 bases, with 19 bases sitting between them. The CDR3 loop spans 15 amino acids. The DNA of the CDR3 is TGTGCCAGTAGCCCTTTCGGGGGCAGCCAGTATGGCTACACCTTC. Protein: CASSPFGGSQYGYTF.

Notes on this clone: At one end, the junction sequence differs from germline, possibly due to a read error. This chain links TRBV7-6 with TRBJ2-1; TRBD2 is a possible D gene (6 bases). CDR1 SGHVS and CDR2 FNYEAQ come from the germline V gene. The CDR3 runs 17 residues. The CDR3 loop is CASSIRPSQDYYIEQFF. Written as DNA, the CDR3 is TGTGCCAGCAGCATCAGACCCTCACAGGACTACTACATTGAGCAGTTCTTC.

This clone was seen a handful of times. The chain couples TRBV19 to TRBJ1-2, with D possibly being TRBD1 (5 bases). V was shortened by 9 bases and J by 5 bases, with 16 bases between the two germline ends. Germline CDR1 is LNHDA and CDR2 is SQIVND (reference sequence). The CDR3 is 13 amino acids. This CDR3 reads CASRTLGEYGYTF. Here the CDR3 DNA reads TGTGCCAGCAGGACTCTGGGGGAGTATGGCTACACCTTC.

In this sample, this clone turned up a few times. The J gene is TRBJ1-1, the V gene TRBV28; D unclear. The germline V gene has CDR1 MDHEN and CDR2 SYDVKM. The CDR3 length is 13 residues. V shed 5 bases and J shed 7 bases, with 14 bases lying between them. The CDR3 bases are TGTGCCAGCAGTCGCCTTATAAAGGGTGAAGCTTTCTTT. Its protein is CASSRLIKGEAFF.

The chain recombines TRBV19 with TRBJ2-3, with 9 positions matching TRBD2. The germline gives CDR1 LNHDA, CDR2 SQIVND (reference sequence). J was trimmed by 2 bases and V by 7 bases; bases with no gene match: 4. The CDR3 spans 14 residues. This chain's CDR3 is CASNAGGNTDTQYF. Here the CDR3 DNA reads TGTGCCAGTAATGCGGGAGGGAACACAGATACGCAGTATTTT.

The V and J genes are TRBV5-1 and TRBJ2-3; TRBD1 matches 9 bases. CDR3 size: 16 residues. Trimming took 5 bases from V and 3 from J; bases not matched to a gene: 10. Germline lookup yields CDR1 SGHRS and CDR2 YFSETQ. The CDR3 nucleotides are TGCGCCAGCAGGGGCGGACAGGGGATGAGGACAGATACGCAGTATTTT. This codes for CASRGGQGMRTDTQYF.

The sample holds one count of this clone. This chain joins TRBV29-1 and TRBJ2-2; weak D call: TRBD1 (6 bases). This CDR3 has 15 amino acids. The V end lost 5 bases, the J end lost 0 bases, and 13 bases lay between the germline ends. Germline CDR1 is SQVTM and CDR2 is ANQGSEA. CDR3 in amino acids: CSVRTVPANTGELFF. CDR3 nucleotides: TGCAGCGTTAGGACAGTCCCCGCGAACACCGGGGAGCTGTTTTTT.